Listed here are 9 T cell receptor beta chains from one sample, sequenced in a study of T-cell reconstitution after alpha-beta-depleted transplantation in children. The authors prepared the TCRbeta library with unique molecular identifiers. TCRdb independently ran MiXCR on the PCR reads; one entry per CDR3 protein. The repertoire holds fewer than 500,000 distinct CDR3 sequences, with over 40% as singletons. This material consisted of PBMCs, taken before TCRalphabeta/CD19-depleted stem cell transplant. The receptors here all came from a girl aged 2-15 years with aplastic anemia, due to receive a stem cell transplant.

The CDR3 here is CASSFGQGGIMNTEAFF. The CDR3 region has the DNA TGCGCCAGCAGCTTCGGACAGGGGGGAATAATGAACACTGAAGCTTTCTTT. The chain employs TRBV5-1 and TRBJ1-1; 10 bases line up with TRBD1. V gave up 2 bases and J gave up 0 bases; unmatched junction bases: 7. Germline values: CDR1 SGHRS, CDR2 YFSETQ. This CDR3 has 17 amino acids. The whole variable domain, filled in from reference TRBV5-1 and TRBJ1-1, reads KAGVTQTPRYLIKTRGQQVTLSCSPISGHRSVSWYQQTPGQGLQFLFEYFSETQRNKGNFPGRFSGRQFSNSRSEMNVSTLELGDSALYLCASSFGQGGIMNTEAFFGQGTRLTVV.

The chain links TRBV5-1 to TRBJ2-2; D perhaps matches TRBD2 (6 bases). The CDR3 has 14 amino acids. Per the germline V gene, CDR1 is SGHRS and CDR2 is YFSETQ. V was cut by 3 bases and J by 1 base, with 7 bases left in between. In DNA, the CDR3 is TGCGCCAGCAGCTGGGACTTGAACACCGGGGAGCTGTTTTTT. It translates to CASSWDLNTGELFF.

The CDR3 here is CASSLGGRINIQYF. CDR3 sequence (DNA): TGTGCCAGCAGCTTGGGGGGCAGGATTAACATTCAGTACTTC. V is TRBV7-2 and J is TRBJ2-4; D may match TRBD1 or TRBD2 (6 bases each). V was cut by 3 bases and J by 7 bases, with 13 bases left in between. Germline CDR1 SGHTA, CDR2 FQGNSA. The CDR3 covers 14 residues.

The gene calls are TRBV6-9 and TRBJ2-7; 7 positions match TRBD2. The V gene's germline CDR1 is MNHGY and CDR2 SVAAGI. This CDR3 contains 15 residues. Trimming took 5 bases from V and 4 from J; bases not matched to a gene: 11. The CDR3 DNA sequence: TGTGCCAGCAGTCAAACGGCCCGGGAGGAGTACGAGCAGTACTTC. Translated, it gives CASSQTAREEYEQYF.

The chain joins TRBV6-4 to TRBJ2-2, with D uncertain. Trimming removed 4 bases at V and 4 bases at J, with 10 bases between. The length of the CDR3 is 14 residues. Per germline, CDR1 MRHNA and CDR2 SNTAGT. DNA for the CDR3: TGTGCCAGCAGTGTTCGAATGGGCACCGGGGAGCTGTTTTTT. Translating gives CASSVRMGTGELFF.

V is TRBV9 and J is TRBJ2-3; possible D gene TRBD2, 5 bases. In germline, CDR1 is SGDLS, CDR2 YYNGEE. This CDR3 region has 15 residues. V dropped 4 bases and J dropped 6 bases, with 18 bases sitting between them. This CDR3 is CASSPWTGTLDTQYF. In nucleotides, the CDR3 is TGTGCCAGCAGCCCATGGACGGGAACTTTGGATACGCAGTATTTT.

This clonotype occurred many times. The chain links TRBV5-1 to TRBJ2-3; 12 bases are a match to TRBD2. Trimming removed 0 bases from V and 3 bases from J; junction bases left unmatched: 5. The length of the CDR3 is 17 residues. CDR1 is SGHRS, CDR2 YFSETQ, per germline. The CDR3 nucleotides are TGCGCCAGCAGCTTGGAGCTAGCGGGAGGGATGACAGATACGCAGTATTTT. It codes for CASSLELAGGMTDTQYF.

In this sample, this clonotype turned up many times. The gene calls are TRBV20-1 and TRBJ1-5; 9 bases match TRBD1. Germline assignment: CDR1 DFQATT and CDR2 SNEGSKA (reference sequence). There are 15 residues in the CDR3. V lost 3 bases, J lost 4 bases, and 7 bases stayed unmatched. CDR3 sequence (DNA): TGCAGTGCTAGGGAGGGACAGGGTAATAATCAGCCCCAGCATTTT. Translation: CSAREGQGNNQPQHF.

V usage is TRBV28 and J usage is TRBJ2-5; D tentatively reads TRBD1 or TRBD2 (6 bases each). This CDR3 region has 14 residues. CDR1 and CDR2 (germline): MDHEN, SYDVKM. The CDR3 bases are TGTGCTGCCCTGGTGAGGGGAGAGGGGGGGACCCAGTACTTC. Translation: CAALVRGEGGTQYF.